The T cell receptor beta chain described here comes from a study of blood T cell repertoires in COVID-19. Study at large: From T cells, B-cell-depleted T cells, or PBMCs came the material, which was cDNA or gDNA.

This CDR3 region has 12 residues. CDR1 and CDR2 (germline): SGHRS, YFSETQ. Trimming cost V 0 bases and J 8 bases, with 8 bases left between them. Participants were placed into cohorts based on the clinical history they reported. All recovered Cohort 3 donors got two negative PCRs, got clearance, or saw symptom resolution. Some clones are missing from TCRdb's copy, which holds only in-frame ones; the method was immunoSEQ multiplex PCR. The data contain roughly 200,000 clones, over 80% of them singletons. This clone was counted a few times. The chain has TRBV5-1 and TRBJ1-2; D gene unclear. Sequenced sample: PBMCs or T cells enriched from blood (not recorded which). The TCR sequence derives from a man aged 30 to 45 who had recovered from COVID-19. The CDR3 bases are TGCGCCAGCAGCTTGGATGGGCCCGGCTACACCTTC. Amino acids: CASSLDGPGYTF.